This entry describes one T cell receptor (beta chain). The target antigen is unknown. The table came from immunoSEQ multiplex PCR; TCRdb's copy has only in-frame clones and leaves some out. Here the sample spans 95,000 to 150,000 clones, about 93% being singletons. The entry originates in a study of T cell responses to AZD1222 COVID-19 vaccine. Study-level findings and limits: No day 14 peak samples; only post-peak repertoires were characterized.

The CDR3 is made up of 14 amino acids. V was pared by 2 bases and J by 5 bases, with 2 bases of the junction left unmatched. Germline CDR1 MNHEY, CDR2 SVGEGT. The source is an adult who received the AZD1222 COVID-19 vaccine. The material sequenced was peripheral blood, taken 28 days after the second AZD1222 dose. The chain employs TRBV6-2 or TRBV6-3 and TRBJ1-5, with 8 bases identical to TRBD1. CDR3 DNA: TGTGCCAGCAGTTACGACAGGGGCTATCAGCCCCAGCATTTT. Translation: CASSYDRGYQPQHF.